The clone carrying this T cell receptor beta chain appeared a single time. Its matching antigen is unknown. Libraries were prepared by immunoSEQ multiplex PCR; TCRdb keeps only in-frame clonotypes and omits some of them. The sample has over 1,500 clones, 80% seen once. This sample is part of a study of immune cell composition in non-small cell lung cancer. Study at large: Lung adenocarcinoma or squamous carcinoma made up most tumours. Study-wide results and caveats: Lung adenocarcinomas had lower top 10 clone scores and clonality than squamous tumours.

Per germline, CDR1 SEHNR and CDR2 FQNEAQ (reference sequence). J gave up 5 bases and V 2 bases, and 9 bases lay outside the gene matches. The CDR3 contains 17 residues. The source of this sequence is a human donor with non-small cell lung cancer. Sequenced sample: lung tumor tissue. The chain recombines TRBV7-9 with TRBJ2-2; 9 bases map to TRBD1. CDR3 DNA sequence: TGTGCCAGCAGCTTATTCGGGACAGGGAGGTGGACCGGGGAGCTGTTTTTT. This translates into CASSLFGTGRWTGELFF.